The entry below describes one TCR beta chain. No antigen is known for it. This sample is part of a study of chemoradiotherapy in HPV16-positive cancers. The overall study: Candidate HPV-specific T-cell clones and common TCR motifs came from functional assays in two HPV16-positive patients. Study-level points and caveats: Better recurrence-free survival went with HPV-responsive T-cell expansion in HPV16-positive patients. HPV-specific T cells were functionally defined from only a couple of HPV16-positive patients.

Profiled with immunoSEQ multiplex PCR; TCRdb holds only in-frame clones, not every one. The sample carries 30,000 or so clones, 89% recorded once. The CDR3 has 14 residues. Trimming left V 5 bases short and J 3 bases short, with 13 bases between. Germline lookup yields CDR1 SEHNR and CDR2 FQNEAQ (reference sequence). The sequencing here drew on blood, taken from a patient who underwent chemoradiotherapy. V and J are TRBV7-9 and TRBJ2-5; D is uncertain. This receptor was identified in a human donor with HPV-associated anogenital cancer. The CDR3 DNA sequence: TGTGCCAGCAGCACCTTGATAGGGAAAGAGACCCAGTACTTC. Protein sequence: CASSTLIGKETQYF.